Each of the 29 T cell receptor beta chains below was sequenced from the same sample in a study of CD8+CD57+ T cells in acquired aplastic anemia. Patients sequenced had flow cytometry evidence of CD8+CD57+ cell expansion. Genomic DNA acted as the template from which TCR beta VDJ combination and CDR3 sequence profiling were carried out. TCRdb called the reads again in MiXCR, with one record for every CDR3 protein. Of around 170,000 distinct CDR3 sequences listed, roughly half are singletons. The sequenced sample consisted of sorted CD4+, CD8+, or CD8+CD57+ T cells (not recorded which) from PBMCs. Every receptor here comes from a human donor with aplastic anemia.

This clonotype was counted many times. The V gene is TRBV6-2 or TRBV6-3, the J gene TRBJ1-2; tentatively, D is TRBD1 (5 bases). Germline CDR1 is MNHEY and CDR2 is SVGEGT. V lost 4 bases and J lost 6, with 15 bases in between. This CDR3 comprises 14 residues. CDR3 loop: CASSWLQGLDGYTF. In DNA, the CDR3 is TGTGCCAGCAGTTGGCTTCAGGGCTTAGATGGCTACACCTTC.

The table lists this clonotype with many counts. The J gene is TRBJ2-1, the V gene TRBV12-3 or TRBV12-4; perhaps TRBD2 as D (6 bases). The CDR3 is 15 amino acids. With 3 bases removed from V and 7 bases from J, the gap between germline ends came to 16 bases. The DNA for the CDR3 is TGTGCCAGCAGTTTGGTGGCGGGAAAGTTAAATGAGCAGTTCTTC. Residues: CASSLVAGKLNEQFF.

The sample holds a few counts of this clonotype. The rearrangement joins TRBV6-1 to TRBJ2-2; 13 positions match TRBD2. Germline values: CDR1 MNHNS, CDR2 SASEGT. The CDR3 runs 15 residues. V was pared by 8 bases and J by 5 bases, with 5 bases of the junction left unmatched. The CDR3 loop reads CASWGLAGYTGELFF. CDR3 DNA: TGTGCCAGCTGGGGACTAGCGGGGTATACCGGGGAGCTGTTTTTT.

This clonotype was seen a few times. This chain connects TRBV18 to TRBJ1-1; D is ambiguous. Germline lookup yields CDR1 KGHSH and CDR2 LQKENI. Trimming stripped 1 base from V and 1 base from J, with 4 bases between. This CDR3 is built from 13 residues. In DNA, the CDR3 is TGTGCCAGCTCACCACTGGAGAACACTGAAGCTTTCTTT. Amino acid sequence: CASSPLENTEAFF. Combining the CDR3 with reference TRBV18 and TRBJ1-1 gives the whole variable domain NAGVMQNPRHLVRRRGQEARLRCSPMKGHSHVYWYRQLPEEGLKFMVYLQKENIIDESGMPKERFSAEFPKEGPSILRIQQVVRGDSAAYFCASSPLENTEAFFGQGTRLTVV.

V is TRBV24-1 and J is TRBJ1-1; 8 bases are shared with TRBD1. The CDR3 sequence is 14 residues long. The germline CDR1 and CDR2 sequences are KGHDR and SFDVKD. J gave up 11 bases and V 6 bases, and 13 bases lay outside the gene matches. CDR3 coding DNA: TGTGCCACCAGTTTGGGAGGACAGGGATTCAATGCTTTCTTT. Protein: CATSLGGQGFNAFF.

This clonotype showed up many times. The J gene is TRBJ2-1, the V gene TRBV19, with 9 bases fitting TRBD2. CDR1 and CDR2 from the germline V gene are LNHDA and SQIVND (reference sequence). This CDR3 is 15 amino acids long. Trimming removed 8 bases from V and 0 bases from J; junction bases left unmatched: 5. CDR3 nucleotide sequence: TGTGCCAGTCAACCGCGGGAGGGCTCCTACAATGAGCAGTTCTTC. It codes for CASQPREGSYNEQFF.

The chain links TRBV7-2 to TRBJ2-1; no firm D call. The CDR3 totals 9 residues. From germline, CDR1 is SGHTA and CDR2 FQGNSA. V was cut by 5 bases and J by 9 bases, with 2 bases left in between. The CDR3 region has the DNA TGTGCCAGCAGCGTTGAGCAGTTCTTC. Amino acids: CASSVEQFF.

The chain uses TRBV7-9 and TRBJ2-3, with D perhaps TRBD1 (5 bases). The CDR3 has 13 residues. CDR1 and CDR2 (germline): SEHNR, FQNEAQ (reference sequence). V lost 7 bases and J 3 bases, leaving 11 bases between the germline ends. CDR3 sequence: CASKAPGTDTQYF. CDR3 sequence (DNA): TGTGCCAGCAAGGCTCCAGGGACAGATACGCAGTATTTT. Variable domain in full (rest from reference TRBV7-9 and TRBJ2-3): DTGVSQNPRHKITKRGQNVTFRCDPISEHNRLYWYRQTLGQGPEFLTYFQNEAQLEKSRLLSDRFSAERPKGSFSTLEIQRTEQGDSAMYLCASKAPGTDTQYFGPGTRLTVL.

The rearrangement uses TRBV19 and TRBJ2-1; no definite D call. V lost 4 bases and J lost 1, with 11 bases in between. The germline V gene has CDR1 LNHDA and CDR2 SQIVND (reference sequence). The length of the CDR3 is 15 residues. For the CDR3, the DNA is TGTGCCAGTAGTACGTCAGCAAGGTCCTACAATGAGCAGTTCTTC. As protein: CASSTSARSYNEQFF.

The sample holds many counts of this clonotype. V gene TRBV12-3 or TRBV12-4 combines with J gene TRBJ2-5, with D tentatively TRBD1 (5 bases). The V end was cut by 4 bases, the J end by 5 bases, with 11 bases between. CDR3 length equals 13 residues. The CDR3 loop is CASSWGVGETQYF. As DNA, the CDR3 is TGTGCCAGCAGTTGGGGCGTGGGGGAGACCCAGTACTTC.

This clonotype was detected many times. This chain links TRBV19 with TRBJ1-4, with 9 bases that match TRBD1. The CDR3 spans 14 residues. In germline, CDR1 is LNHDA, CDR2 SQIVND (reference sequence). Trimming took 6 bases from V and 7 from J; bases not matched to a gene: 6. In DNA form, the CDR3 reads TGTGCCAGTAGACTGACAGGGGGAGGTGAAAAACTGTTTTTT. Translating it yields CASRLTGGGEKLFF.

The rearrangement links TRBV7-2 to TRBJ1-2, with a tentative D call TRBD1 (5 bases). Trimming cost V 0 bases and J 11 bases, with 13 bases left between them. The V gene's germline CDR1 is SGHTA and CDR2 FQGNSA. CDR3 length: 13 amino acids. The chain's CDR3 is CASSLASGRGYTF. DNA for the CDR3: TGTGCCAGCAGCTTAGCGTCCGGGAGGGGTTACACCTTC. The whole variable domain, remainder taken from reference TRBV7-2 and TRBJ1-2, is GAGVSQSPSNKVTEKGKDVELRCDPISGHTALYWYRQSLGQGLEFLIYFQGNSAPDKSGLPSDRFSAERTGGSVSTLTIQRTQQEDSAVYLCASSLASGRGYTFGSGTRLTVV.

This chain joins TRBV11-2 and TRBJ2-3, with 7 positions matching TRBD2. Germline lookup yields CDR1 SGHAT and CDR2 FQNNGV. V was clipped by 2 bases and J by 5 bases; unmatched bases: 10. This CDR3 is built from 16 residues. CDR3 DNA: TGTGCCAGCAGCTTAAGGGTTGGGGCTAGCGGAGATACGCAGTATTTT. Protein product: CASSLRVGASGDTQYF.

Note on this clonotype: A read error may account for a junction end that differs from germline. The chain recombines TRBV9 with TRBJ1-2, with TRBD1 matching over 8 bases. The CDR3 runs to 15 residues. Germline CDR1 and CDR2: SGDLS and YYNGEE. The CDR3 region is CASNVFDQGANGYTF. The CDR3 DNA reads as TGTGCCAGCAACGTATTTGACCAGGGGGCAAATGGCTACACCTTC.

The V and J genes are TRBV10-3 and TRBJ2-5, with D possibly TRBD2 on 5 matching bases. CDR3 length equals 15 residues. Per the germline V gene, CDR1 is ENHRY and CDR2 is SYGVKD. V was trimmed by 2 bases and J by 4 bases, leaving 14 bases between them. The CDR3 nucleotides read TGTGCCATCAGTGAGCGCGCGGTTGCGGGAGAGACCCAGTACTTC. Translation gives CAISERAVAGETQYF.

A note on this clonotype: Since a much larger clone is just one base distant, this may be a read error. The rearrangement joins TRBV20-1 to TRBJ2-4; TRBD2 matches at 12 bases. The CDR3 consists of 19 residues. CDR1 and CDR2 (germline): DFQATT, SNEGSKA (reference sequence). V lost 0 bases and J lost 2; bases outside the gene matches: 11. DNA of the CDR3: TGCAGTGCTAGAGATGCAGCTAGCGGGGGGGCGAGGACCAAAAACATTCAGTACTTC. Amino acids: CSARDAASGGARTKNIQYF.

The chain recombines TRBV15 with TRBJ1-1, with 7 bases aligning to TRBD1. Unmatched junction bases numbered 9, after V lost 3 bases and J lost 8 bases. The CDR3 has 14 residues. Germline CDR1 is LNHNV and CDR2 is YYDKDF (reference sequence). The CDR3, as DNA: TGTGCCACCAGCAGGCGAAGACAGGGAATCGAAGCTTTCTTT. Its translation: CATSRRRQGIEAFF.

This sequence joins TRBV2 and TRBJ1-6; D is possibly TRBD1 (6 bases). The CDR3 spans 14 residues. V shed 3 bases and J shed 7 bases, with 10 bases lying between them. Germline V lookup: CDR1 SNHLY, CDR2 FYNNEI. The CDR3 protein is CASSDRRGNSPLHF. DNA of the CDR3: TGTGCCAGCAGTGATCGCAGGGGCAATTCACCCCTCCACTTT. The complete variable domain, with remaining parts taken from reference TRBV2 and TRBJ1-6, reads EPEVTQTPSHQVTQMGQEVILRCVPISNHLYFYWYRQILGQKVEFLVSFYNNEISEKSEIFDDQFSVERPDGSNFTLKIRSTKLEDSAMYFCASSDRRGNSPLHFGNGTRLTVT.

This chain links TRBV27 with TRBJ1-2, with 8 positions matching TRBD1. This CDR3 has 14 residues. J was trimmed by 2 bases and V by 5 bases; bases with no gene match: 4. CDR1 is MNHEY, CDR2 SMNVEV, per germline (reference sequence). The CDR3 DNA is TGTGCCAGCAGTCGCGACAGGGGAAACTATGGCTACACCTTC. This gives the protein CASSRDRGNYGYTF.

The chain has TRBV2 and TRBJ1-3; D unresolved. Germline V gene data show CDR1 as SNHLY and CDR2 as FYNNEI. V lost 6 bases and J 0 bases, leaving 6 bases between the germline ends. CDR3 length equals 13 residues. The chain's CDR3 is CASRTGSGNTIYF. The CDR3 bases are TGTGCCAGCAGAACGGGCTCTGGAAACACCATATATTTT.

This clonotype was recorded at least ten times. This sequence joins TRBV7-3 and TRBJ2-4; maybe TRBD2 (7 bases). Germline V lookup: CDR1 SGHTA, CDR2 FQGTGA. Trimming left V 6 bases short and J 13 bases short, with 19 bases between. This CDR3 has 13 amino acids. CDR3 in DNA: TGTGCCAGCAGTGAGGGGGGAGGGGCCAAGCAGTACTTC. Translated, it gives CASSEGGGAKQYF.

This chain links TRBV2 with TRBJ2-7; D is unresolved. The CDR3 totals 12 residues. The V end lost 6 bases, the J end lost 3 bases, and 9 bases lay between the germline ends. Germline V CDR1 and CDR2: SNHLY, FYNNEI. The CDR3 bases are TGTGCCAGCAGCCGAAGCGTCTACGAGCAGTACTTC. Translation: CASSRSVYEQYF.

In its sample, this clonotype was seen many times. The chain uses TRBV12-3 or TRBV12-4 and TRBJ2-1, with 12 nucleotides matching TRBD1. The CDR3 loop spans 16 amino acids. After removal of 3 bases from V and 8 bases from J, the junction contained 8 bases not matched to a gene. CDR3 in amino acids: CASSFPSGQGADEQFF. Written as DNA, the CDR3 is TGTGCCAGCAGTTTTCCCTCGGGACAGGGGGCCGATGAGCAGTTCTTC.

About this clonotype itself: A much larger clone lies one base from this, so it may be a read error. The chain employs TRBV5-1 and TRBJ2-5; 12 nucleotides line up with TRBD2. The CDR3 is 16 amino acids. Germline V CDR1 and CDR2: SGHRS, YFSETQ. The CDR3 reads CAGSSGTSGFQETQYF. The CDR3 DNA is TGCGCCGGCAGCTCAGGGACTAGCGGGTTCCAAGAGACCCAGTACTTC.

The chain joins TRBV19 to TRBJ2-7, with D possibly being TRBD1 (6 bases). CDR1 and CDR2 (germline): LNHDA, SQIVND (reference sequence). The ends were cut back, 6 bases at V and 6 bases at J, with 15 bases in the middle. This CDR3 comprises 13 residues. In DNA form, the CDR3 reads TGTGCCAGTAGCCCTGCCACAGGGCGCGAGCAGTACTTC. This sequence encodes CASSPATGREQYF.

This clonotype appeared a single time. The chain links TRBV7-2 to TRBJ2-7, with a possible D match to TRBD2 (5 bases). Germline CDR1 reads SGHTA; CDR2 reads FQGNSA. The V gene lost 1 base and the J gene lost 2 bases, with 12 bases spanning the gap. There are 15 residues in the CDR3. DNA of the CDR3: TGTGCCAGCAGCTTAGTGAGAGGGAGCCCCTACGAGCAGTACTTC. Translated, it gives CASSLVRGSPYEQYF.

The genes are TRBV7-9 and TRBJ1-2; a possible D gene is TRBD1 (6 bases). V dropped 5 bases and J dropped 0 bases, with 10 bases sitting between them. The CDR3 is 14 amino acids. Germline values: CDR1 SEHNR, CDR2 FQNEAQ (reference sequence). CDR3 sequence reads: CASSLWTANYGYTF. CDR3 sequence (DNA): TGTGCCAGCAGCCTCTGGACAGCTAACTATGGCTACACCTTC. The full variable domain, in which reference TRBV7-9 and TRBJ1-2 provide the parts outside the CDR3, is DTGVSQNPRHKITKRGQNVTFRCDPISEHNRLYWYRQTLGQGPEFLTYFQNEAQLEKSRLLSDRFSAERPKGSFSTLEIQRTEQGDSAMYLCASSLWTANYGYTFGSGTRLTVV.

The chain links TRBV7-8 to TRBJ1-2, with TRBD1 matching over 9 bases. V dropped 5 bases and J dropped 6; count of bases not matched to a gene: 16. This CDR3 has 17 residues. Germline-derived CDR1 and CDR2 are SGHVS and FQNEAQ. This CDR3 is CASSRGQGRYSDNGYTF. In DNA form, the CDR3 reads TGTGCCAGCAGCCGCGGACAGGGGAGGTATAGTGATAATGGCTACACCTTC.

This clonotype was picked up many times. This chain links TRBV7-2 with TRBJ1-6, with D unresolved. Germline CDR1 reads SGHTA; CDR2 reads FQGNSA. This CDR3 comprises 15 residues. Trimming left V 8 bases short and J 6 bases short, with 17 bases between. The CDR3 spells CASALHSTTNSPLHF. The DNA for the CDR3 is TGTGCCAGCGCCTTACATTCTACTACTAATTCACCCCTCCACTTT.